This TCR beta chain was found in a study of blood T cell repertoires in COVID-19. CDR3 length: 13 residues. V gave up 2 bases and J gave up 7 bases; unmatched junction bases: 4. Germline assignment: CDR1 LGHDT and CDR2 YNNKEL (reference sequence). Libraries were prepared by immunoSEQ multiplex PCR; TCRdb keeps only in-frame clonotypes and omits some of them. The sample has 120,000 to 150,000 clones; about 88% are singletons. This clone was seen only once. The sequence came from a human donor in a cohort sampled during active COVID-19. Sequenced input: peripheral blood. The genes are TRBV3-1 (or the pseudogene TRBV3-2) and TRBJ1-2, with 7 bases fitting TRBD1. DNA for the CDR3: TGTGCCAGCAGCCAATCCGCAGGGGGTGGCTACACCTTC. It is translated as CASSQSAGGGYTF.